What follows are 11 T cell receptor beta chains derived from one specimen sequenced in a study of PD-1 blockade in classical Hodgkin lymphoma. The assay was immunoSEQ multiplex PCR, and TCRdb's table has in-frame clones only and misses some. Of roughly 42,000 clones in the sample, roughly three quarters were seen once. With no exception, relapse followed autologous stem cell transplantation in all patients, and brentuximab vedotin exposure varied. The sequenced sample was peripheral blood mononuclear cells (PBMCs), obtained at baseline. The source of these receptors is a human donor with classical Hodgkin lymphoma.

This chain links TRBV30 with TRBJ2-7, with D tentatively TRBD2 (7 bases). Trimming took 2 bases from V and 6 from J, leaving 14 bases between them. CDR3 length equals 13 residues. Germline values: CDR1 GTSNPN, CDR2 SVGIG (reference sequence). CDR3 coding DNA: TGTGCCTGGAGTAGGGGGGGGCCTAGCGAGCAGTACTTC. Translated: CAWSRGGPSEQYF.

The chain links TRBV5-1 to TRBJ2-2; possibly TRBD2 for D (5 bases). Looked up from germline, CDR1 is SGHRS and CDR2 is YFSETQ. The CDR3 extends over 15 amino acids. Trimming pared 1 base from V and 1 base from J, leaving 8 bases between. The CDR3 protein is CASSLTGGNTGELFF. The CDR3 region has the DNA TGCGCCAGCAGCTTGACTGGAGGGAACACCGGGGAGCTGTTTTTT. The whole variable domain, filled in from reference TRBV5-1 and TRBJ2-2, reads KAGVTQTPRYLIKTRGQQVTLSCSPISGHRSVSWYQQTPGQGLQFLFEYFSETQRNKGNFPGRFSGRQFSNSRSEMNVSTLELGDSALYLCASSLTGGNTGELFFGEGSRLTVL.

The CDR3 here is CASSLQSSGNTIYF. The CDR3 DNA is TGTGCCAGCAGCTTACAGTCCTCTGGAAACACCATATATTTT. V usage is TRBV7-6 and J usage is TRBJ1-3; D is ambiguous. CDR3 length equals 14 residues. Germline V CDR1 and CDR2: SGHVS, FNYEAQ. The V and J ends lost 2 bases and 0 bases respectively, with 5 bases between them.

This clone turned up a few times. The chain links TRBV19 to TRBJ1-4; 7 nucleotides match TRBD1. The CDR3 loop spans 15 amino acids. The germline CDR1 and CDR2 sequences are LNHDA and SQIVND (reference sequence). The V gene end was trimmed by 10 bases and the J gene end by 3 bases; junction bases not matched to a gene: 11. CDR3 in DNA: TGTGCCACTTCACCCCAGGGGGTGGCTAATGAAAAACTGTTTTTT. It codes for CATSPQGVANEKLFF.

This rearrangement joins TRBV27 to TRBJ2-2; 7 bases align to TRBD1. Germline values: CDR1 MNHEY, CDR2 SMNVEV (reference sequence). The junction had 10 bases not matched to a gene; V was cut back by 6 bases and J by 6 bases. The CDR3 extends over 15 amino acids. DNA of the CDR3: TGTGCCAGCAGGATTCAGGACAGGACGCCCGGGGAGCTGTTTTTT. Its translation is CASRIQDRTPGELFF.

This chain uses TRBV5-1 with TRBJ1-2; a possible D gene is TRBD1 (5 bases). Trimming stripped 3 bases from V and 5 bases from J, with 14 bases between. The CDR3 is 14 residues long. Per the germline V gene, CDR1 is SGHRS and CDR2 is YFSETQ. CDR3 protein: CASSYDGTKYGYTF. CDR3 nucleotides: TGCGCCAGCAGCTACGACGGGACCAAATATGGCTACACCTTC.

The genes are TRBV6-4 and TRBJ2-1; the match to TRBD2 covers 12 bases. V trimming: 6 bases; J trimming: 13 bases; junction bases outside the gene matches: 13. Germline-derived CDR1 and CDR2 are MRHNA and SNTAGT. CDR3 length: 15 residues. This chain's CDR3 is CASSFRLAGDTFQFF. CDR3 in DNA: TGTGCCAGCAGCTTCAGACTAGCGGGAGATACTTTCCAGTTCTTC.

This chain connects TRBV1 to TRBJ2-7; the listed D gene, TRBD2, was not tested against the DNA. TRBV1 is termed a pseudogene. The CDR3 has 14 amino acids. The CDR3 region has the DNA TGCACCAGCAGGGAAACTAGCGCCTCCTACGAGCAGTACTTC. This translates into CTSRETSASYEQYF.

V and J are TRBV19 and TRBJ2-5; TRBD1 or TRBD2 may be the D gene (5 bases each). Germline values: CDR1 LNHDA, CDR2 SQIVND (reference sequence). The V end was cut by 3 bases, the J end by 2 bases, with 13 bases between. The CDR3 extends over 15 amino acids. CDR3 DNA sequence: TGTGCCAGTAGTATCGGGGCCACTCTTCAAGAGACCCAGTACTTC. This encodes CASSIGATLQETQYF.

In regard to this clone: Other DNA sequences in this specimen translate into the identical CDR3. DNA for the CDR3: TGTGCCAGCAGCTCCCGGGACAGGGGGTCCTACAATGAGCAGTTCTTC. This encodes CASSSRDRGSYNEQFF. The chain combines TRBV11-3 with TRBJ2-1; 11 bases map to TRBD1. The CDR3 has 16 amino acids. Germline lookup yields CDR1 SGHNT and CDR2 YENEEA. After removal of 4 bases from V and 1 base from J, the junction contained 3 bases not matched to a gene.

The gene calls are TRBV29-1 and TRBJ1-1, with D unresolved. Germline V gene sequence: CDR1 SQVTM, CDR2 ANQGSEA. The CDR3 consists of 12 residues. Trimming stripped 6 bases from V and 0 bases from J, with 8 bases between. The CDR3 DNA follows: TGCAGCGTCGGAGCCTTGAACACTGAAGCTTTCTTT. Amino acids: CSVGALNTEAFF.